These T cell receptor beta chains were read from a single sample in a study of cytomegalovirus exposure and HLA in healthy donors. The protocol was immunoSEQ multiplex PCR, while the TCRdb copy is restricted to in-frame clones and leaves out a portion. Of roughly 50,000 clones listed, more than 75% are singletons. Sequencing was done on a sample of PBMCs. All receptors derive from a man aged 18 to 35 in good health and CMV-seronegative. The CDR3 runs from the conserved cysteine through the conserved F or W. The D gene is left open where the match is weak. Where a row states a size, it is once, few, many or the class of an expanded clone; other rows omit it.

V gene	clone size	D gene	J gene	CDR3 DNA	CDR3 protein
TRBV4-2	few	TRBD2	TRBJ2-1	TGTGCCAGCAGCAAGTCTAGCGGGAGTCACCATGAGCAGTTCTTC	CASSKSSGSHHEQFF
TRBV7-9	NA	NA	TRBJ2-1	TGTGCCAGCAGTTCTTGGCAAGAGGGCAATGAGCAGTTCTTC	CASSSWQEGNEQFF
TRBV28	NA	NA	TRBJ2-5	TGTGCCAGCAGTCCTCCCACAGAGGAGACCCAGTACTTC	CASSPPTEETQYF
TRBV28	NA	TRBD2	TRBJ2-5	TGTGCCAGCAGACCCAGGGGACTAGCGGACCAAGAGACCCAGTACTTC	CASRPRGLADQETQYF
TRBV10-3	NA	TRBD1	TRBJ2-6	TGTGCCATAAGAACAGGGGTTAGCTCTGGGGCCAACGTCCTGACTTTC	CAIRTGVSSGANVLTF
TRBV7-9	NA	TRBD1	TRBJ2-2	TGTGCCAGCAGCTTAGCGAACAGGGGGCGCGACGGGGAGCTGTTTTTT	CASSLANRGRDGELFF
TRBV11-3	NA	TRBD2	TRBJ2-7	TGTGCCAGCAGCTTAGGGGCGGGAGAGGGTTACGAGCAGTACTTC	CASSLGAGEGYEQYF
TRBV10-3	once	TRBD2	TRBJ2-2	TGTGCCATCAGCGTCAGACTAGCGGGAGAAAAGAACACCGGGGAGCTGTTTTTT	CAISVRLAGEKNTGELFF
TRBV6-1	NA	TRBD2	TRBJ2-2	TGTGCCAGCAGTGGGATGGCGGGAGAGATCACCGGGGAGCTGTTTTTT	CASSGMAGEITGELFF
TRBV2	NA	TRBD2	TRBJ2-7	TGTGCCCAGCACGGGGGGGGCTACGAGCAGTACTTC	CAQHGGGYEQYF
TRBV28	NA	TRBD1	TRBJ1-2	TGTGCCAGCAGTTTGAGCGCCGGGACAGGGGGCCTCAATAACTATGGCTACACCTTC	CASSLSAGTGGLNNYGYTF
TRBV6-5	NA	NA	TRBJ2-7	TGTGCCAGCAGTTCCAGGTCGGGAGAAGGCTACGAGCAGTACTTC	CASSSRSGEGYEQYF
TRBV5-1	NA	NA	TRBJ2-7	TGCGCCAGCAGTTTCGCCGGGGGCTACGAGCAGTACTTC	CASSFAGGYEQYF
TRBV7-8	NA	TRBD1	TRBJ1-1	TGTGCCAGCAATGACAGGGAAAAAGAAGCTTTCTTT	CASNDREKEAFF
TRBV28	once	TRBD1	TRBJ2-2	TGTGCCAGCAGTTACGGGACAGGGTACGGGGAGCTGTTTTTT	CASSYGTGYGELFF
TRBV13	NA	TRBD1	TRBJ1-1	TGTGCCAGCAGCTGGACAGGGAACACTGAAGCTTTCTTT	CASSWTGNTEAFF
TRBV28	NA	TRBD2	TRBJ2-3	TGTGCCAGCAGGATCGGAACGGGAGGGGGAGATACGCAGTATTTT	CASRIGTGGGDTQYF
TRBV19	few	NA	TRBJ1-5	TGTGCCAGTAGTGTCAATAGCAATCAGCCCCAGCATTTT	CASSVNSNQPQHF
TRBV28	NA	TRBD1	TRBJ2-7	TGTGCCAGCAGTTTATTAGGGGACAGTAAATCCTACGAGCAGTACTTC	CASSLLGDSKSYEQYF
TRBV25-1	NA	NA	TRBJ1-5	TGTGCCAGCGGACCCGCAGGGGCAAATCAGCCCCAGCATTTT	CASGPAGANQPQHF
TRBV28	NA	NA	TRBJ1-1	TGTGCCAGCAGCCCTGACAGGCTAAAAGCTTTCTTT	CASSPDRLKAFF
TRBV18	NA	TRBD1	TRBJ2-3	TGTGCCAGCTCACCTAACATACTAGACAGGGAATTTGGCACAGATACGCAGTATTTT	CASSPNILDREFGTDTQYF
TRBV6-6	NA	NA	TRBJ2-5	TGTGCCAGCAGTTACACGGGTACTGGAGAGACCCAGTACTTC	CASSYTGTGETQYF
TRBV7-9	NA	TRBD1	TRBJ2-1	TGTGCCAGCAGCTCCTCAGGGACAGGGTACAATGAGCAGTTCTTC	CASSSSGTGYNEQFF
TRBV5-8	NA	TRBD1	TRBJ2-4	TGTGCCAGCAGCTTGTGGAAGGGGGCGGCCAAAAACATTCAGTACTTC	CASSLWKGAAKNIQYF
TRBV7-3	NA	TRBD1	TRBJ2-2	TGTGCCAGCAGCTTGGGGGACAGGGGTTGGACCGGGGAGCTGTTTTTT	CASSLGDRGWTGELFF
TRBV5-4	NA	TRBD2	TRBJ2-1	TGTGCCAGCAGCTTGGGACTAGCGAGAAACAATGAGCAGTTCTTC	CASSLGLARNNEQFF
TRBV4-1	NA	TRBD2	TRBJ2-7	TGCGCCAGCAGCCAAAGTCTTTCTAGCGGGAGTGGAACCTGGATCTACGAGCAGTACTTC	CASSQSLSSGSGTWIYEQYF
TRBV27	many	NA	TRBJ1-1	TGTGCCAGCAGACCTAGCGGAACGGAATTCTTT	CASRPSGTEFF
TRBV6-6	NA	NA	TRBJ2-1	TGTGCCAGCAGTTACGGCAACAACAATGAGCAGTTCTTC	CASSYGNNNEQFF
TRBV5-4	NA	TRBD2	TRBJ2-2	TGTGCCAGCAGCTTAGCGGGAGGGCCGGGCACCGGGGAGCTGTTTTTT	CASSLAGGPGTGELFF
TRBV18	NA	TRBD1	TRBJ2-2	TGTGCCAGCACTCCCGGGACAGGGTCGAACGGGGAGCTGTTTTTT	CASTPGTGSNGELFF
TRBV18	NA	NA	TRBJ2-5	TGTGCCAGCTCACCCACGGTCCGGGAGACCCAGTACTTC	CASSPTVRETQYF
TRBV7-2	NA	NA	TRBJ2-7	TGTGCCAGCAGCTTTTCAAACAGGGCCGAGCAGTACTTC	CASSFSNRAEQYF
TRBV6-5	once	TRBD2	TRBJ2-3	TGTGCCAGCAGCCGCGGGGGAAGCACAGATACGCAGTATTTT	CASSRGGSTDTQYF
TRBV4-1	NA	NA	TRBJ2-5	TGCGCCAGCAGCTCTGACAGGATAAAACAAGAGACCCAGTACTTC	CASSSDRIKQETQYF
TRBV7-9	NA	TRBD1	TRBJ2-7	TGTGCCAGCAGCTTATATCAGGGGGCGCCGGGGGAGCAGTACTTC	CASSLYQGAPGEQYF
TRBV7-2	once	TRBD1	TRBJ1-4	TGTGCCAGCAGCTTAAGGACAGGGAGAGATGAAAAACTGTTTTTT	CASSLRTGRDEKLFF
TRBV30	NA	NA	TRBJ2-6	TGTGCCTGGAGTTCGGGCTCTGGGGCCAACGTCCTGACTTTC	CAWSSGSGANVLTF
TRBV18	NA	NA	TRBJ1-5	TGTGCCAGCTCAAGTGACACCGGCAATCAGCCCCAGCATTTT	CASSSDTGNQPQHF
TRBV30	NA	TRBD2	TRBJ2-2	TGTGCCTGGGACCTTAGCGGGGTCGGGGAGCTGTTTTTT	CAWDLSGVGELFF
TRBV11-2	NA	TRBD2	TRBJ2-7	TGTGCCAGCAGCGGCCAGGGACTAGCAGTCTACGAGCAGTACTTC	CASSGQGLAVYEQYF
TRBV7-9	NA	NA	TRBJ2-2	TGTGCCAGCAGCTCGTGGAGGATCACCGGGGAGCTGTTTTTT	CASSSWRITGELFF
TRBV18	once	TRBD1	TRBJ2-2	TGTGCCAGCTCACCGCGACGAGGACAGGAGAACACCGGGGAGCTGTTTTTT	CASSPRRGQENTGELFF
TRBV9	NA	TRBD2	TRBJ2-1	TGTGCCAGCAGCGTAGAGGCTAGCGGGATCCATGAGCAGTTCTTC	CASSVEASGIHEQFF
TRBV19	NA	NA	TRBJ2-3	TGTGCCAGTAGTATAGACGGGCGGGGTAGCACAGATACGCAGTATTTT	CASSIDGRGSTDTQYF
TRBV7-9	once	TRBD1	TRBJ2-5	TGTGCCAGCAGCCCTCCGGGGTTCCAGGGGGTAGGGGAGACCCAGTACTTC	CASSPPGFQGVGETQYF
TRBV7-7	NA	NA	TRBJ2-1	TGTGCTAGCAGCTTCGGGCAGGGCTATGAGCAGTTCTTC	CASSFGQGYEQFF
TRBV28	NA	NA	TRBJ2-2	TGTGCCAGCATAGGGCAGGGGTACACCGGGGAGCTGTTTTTT	CASIGQGYTGELFF
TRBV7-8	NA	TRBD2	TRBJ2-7	TGTGCCAGCAGCCCTTATAGCGGGGAGAGCTCCTACGAGCAGTACTTC	CASSPYSGESSYEQYF
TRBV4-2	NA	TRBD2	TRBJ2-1	TGTGCCAGCAGCCAGGAAAGACCGGGACTAGGTGCCCATGAGCAGTTCTTC	CASSQERPGLGAHEQFF
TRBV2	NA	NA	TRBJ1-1	TGTGCCAGCAGTGATTACGCGGCTTTCTTT	CASSDYAAFF
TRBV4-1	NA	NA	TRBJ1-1	TGCGCCAGCAGCCTGAGCGGATATCAAAACACTGAAGCTTTCTTT	CASSLSGYQNTEAFF
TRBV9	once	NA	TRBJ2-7	TGTGCCAGCGGCAGAGGCCACGAGCAGTACTTC	CASGRGHEQYF
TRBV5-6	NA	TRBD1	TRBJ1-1	TGTGCCAGCAGCTTGGTTTCAGGGGGCACTGAAGCTTTCTTT	CASSLVSGGTEAFF